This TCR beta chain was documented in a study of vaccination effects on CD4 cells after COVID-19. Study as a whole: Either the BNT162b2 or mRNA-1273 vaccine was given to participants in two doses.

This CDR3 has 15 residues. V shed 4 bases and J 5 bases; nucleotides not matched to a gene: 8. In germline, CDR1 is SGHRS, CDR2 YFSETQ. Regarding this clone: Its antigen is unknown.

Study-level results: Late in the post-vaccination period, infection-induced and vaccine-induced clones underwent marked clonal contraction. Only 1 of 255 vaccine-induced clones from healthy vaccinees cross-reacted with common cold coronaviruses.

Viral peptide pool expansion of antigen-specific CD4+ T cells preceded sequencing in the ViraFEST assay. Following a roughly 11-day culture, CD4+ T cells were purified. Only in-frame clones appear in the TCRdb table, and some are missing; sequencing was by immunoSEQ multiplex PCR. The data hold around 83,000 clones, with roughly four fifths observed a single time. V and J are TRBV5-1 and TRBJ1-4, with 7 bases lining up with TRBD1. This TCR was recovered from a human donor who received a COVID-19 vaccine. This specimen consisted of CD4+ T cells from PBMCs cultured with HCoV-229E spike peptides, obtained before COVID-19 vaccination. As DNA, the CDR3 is TGCGCCAGCAGCCCTAAACAGGGGATCAATGAAAAACTGTTTTTT. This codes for CASSPKQGINEKLFF.